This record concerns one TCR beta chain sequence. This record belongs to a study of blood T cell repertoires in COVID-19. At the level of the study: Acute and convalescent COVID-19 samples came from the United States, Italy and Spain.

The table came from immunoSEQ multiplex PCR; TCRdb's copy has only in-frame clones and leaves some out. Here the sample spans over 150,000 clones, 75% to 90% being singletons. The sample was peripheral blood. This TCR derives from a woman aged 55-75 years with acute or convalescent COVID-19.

CDR3 region: CASTHRETGYNEQFF. CDR3 coding DNA: TGTGCCAGCACCCACAGGGAAACGGGCTACAATGAGCAGTTCTTC. This chain joins TRBV5-8 and TRBJ2-1; possibly TRBD1 for D (6 bases). Looked up from germline, CDR1 is SGHTS and CDR2 is YDEGEE. The CDR3 consists of 15 residues. The germline V and J ends were trimmed by 6 bases and 3 bases, with 16 bases remaining between them.